The 18 T cell receptor beta chains listed next were all sequenced from one sample in a study of T-cell reconstitution after alpha-beta-depleted transplantation in children. Preparing the TCRbeta library involved the use of unique molecular identifiers. TCRdb ran MiXCR on the PCR reads and lists one entry per CDR3 protein. The sample records a few hundred thousand distinct CDR3 sequences, about 9.6% being singletons. The sample consisted of PBMCs from the stem cell graft donor, taken from the stem cell graft. The source of these receptors is a human donor who donated a stem cell graft to a child with SCID.

This clonotype was seen ten or more times. The V and J genes are TRBV20-1 and TRBJ1-2; TRBD1 might be the D (5 bases). CDR1 is DFQATT, CDR2 SNEGSKA, per germline (reference sequence). This CDR3 comprises 13 residues. The CDR3 region is CTFPRVGNYGYTF. CDR3 coding DNA: TGCACCTTTCCCAGGGTCGGAAACTATGGCTACACCTTC.

The CDR3 DNA reads as TGTGCCAGCAGCTTTATGGGCAATCAGCCCCAGCATTTT. Residues: CASSFMGNQPQHF. This chain uses TRBV7-8 with TRBJ1-5; D not certain. With 3 bases removed from V and 2 bases from J, the gap between germline ends came to 5 bases. This CDR3 region has 13 residues. In germline, CDR1 is SGHVS, CDR2 FQNEAQ.

This clonotype was found many times. The chain joins TRBV7-2 to TRBJ1-5, with TRBD1 as a possible D gene (5 bases). This CDR3 region has 14 residues. Trimming pared 4 bases from V and 6 bases from J, leaving 13 bases between. Germline V gene data show CDR1 as SGHTA and CDR2 as FQGNSA. The CDR3 coding sequence is TGTGCCAGCAGCTCGCAGGGAAGGGGTCAGCCCCAGCATTTT. Residues: CASSSQGRGQPQHF.

The V and J genes are TRBV3-1 and TRBJ2-1; 11 bases align to TRBD2. From germline, CDR1 is LGHDT and CDR2 YNNKEL (reference sequence). The CDR3 sequence is 18 residues long. V lost 8 bases to trimming and J lost 1 base; unmatched junction nucleotides: 13. In DNA, the CDR3 is TGTGCCAGCTGTTTGAGTAGCGGGGGGGTCGGTTCCTACAATGAGCAGTTCTTC. Translated: CASCLSSGGVGSYNEQFF.

The sample holds many counts of this clonotype. The rearrangement joins TRBV5-1 to TRBJ2-7; 10 positions agree with TRBD1. J gave up 4 bases and V 5 bases, and 6 bases lay outside the gene matches. From germline, CDR1 is SGHRS and CDR2 YFSETQ. The CDR3 has 14 residues. The CDR3: CASRPWTGGYEQYF. DNA for the CDR3: TGCGCCAGCAGACCTTGGACAGGGGGGTACGAGCAGTACTTC.

The chain carries TRBV4-2 and TRBJ2-1; 9 positions match TRBD2. The CDR3 consists of 16 residues. Unmatched junction bases numbered 6, after V lost 1 base and J lost 5 bases. CDR1 is LGHNA and CDR2 is YNFKEQ in the germline V gene. The CDR3 nucleotides are TGTGCCAGCAGCCAAGGGCGGGGGGGCCCCGACAATGAGCAGTTCTTC. Its translation: CASSQGRGGPDNEQFF.

The table lists this clonotype with many counts. The J gene is TRBJ1-6, the V gene TRBV7-2, with a weak D call TRBD1 (6 bases). The CDR3 consists of 14 residues. V lost 2 bases to trimming and J lost 7 bases, with 9 bases between them. Germline CDR1 reads SGHTA; CDR2 reads FQGNSA. The CDR3 DNA sequence: TGTGCCAGCAGCTTAAGGGGGGCAAATTCACCCCTCCACTTT. Its translation: CASSLRGANSPLHF.

This clonotype appeared many times. The gene calls are TRBV5-8 and TRBJ1-4, with 9 nucleotides matching TRBD1. This CDR3 is built from 15 residues. With 4 bases clipped from V and 4 bases from J, the junction kept 5 bases outside the gene matches. Germline CDR1 is SGHTS and CDR2 is YDEGEE. CDR3 bases: TGTGCCAGCAGCGCCGGGACAGGGATTAATGAAAAACTGTTTTTT. Translating gives CASSAGTGINEKLFF.

This clonotype was recorded a few times. The chain employs TRBV20-1 and TRBJ1-4; 9 bases map to TRBD1. Germline V lookup: CDR1 DFQATT, CDR2 SNEGSKA (reference sequence). The CDR3 spans 15 residues. With 0 bases clipped from V and 10 bases from J, the junction kept 9 bases outside the gene matches. The CDR3: CSARDGTGRPGKLFF. CDR3 DNA: TGCAGTGCTAGAGATGGGACAGGGAGGCCAGGAAAACTGTTTTTT.

This clonotype was seen repeatedly, ten times or more. The rearrangement joins TRBV6-1 to TRBJ2-3; no clear D. V gave up 6 bases and J gave up 1 base, with 11 bases separating them. The CDR3 contains 14 residues. Germline values: CDR1 MNHNS, CDR2 SASEGT. Here the CDR3 reads CASRPQYGTDTQYF. The CDR3 DNA follows: TGTGCCAGCAGGCCCCAGTATGGCACAGATACGCAGTATTTT.

In its sample, this clonotype was seen a few times. The V gene is TRBV7-2, the J gene TRBJ2-2, with 8 nucleotides matching TRBD2. Germline V gene lookup returns CDR1 SGHTA and CDR2 FQGNSA. The CDR3 covers 15 residues. V gave up 1 base and J gave up 4 bases; unmatched junction bases: 2. This CDR3 reads CASSLVGGGTGELFF. The CDR3 nucleotides read TGTGCCAGCAGCTTAGTCGGGGGGGGCACCGGGGAGCTGTTTTTT.

This clonotype occurred many times. Written as DNA, the CDR3 is TGTGCCAGCAGCTCTACCTACGAGCAGTACTTC. Amino acids: CASSSTYEQYF. The V and J genes are TRBV7-9 and TRBJ2-7; D remains ambiguous. CDR1 is SEHNR and CDR2 is FQNEAQ in the germline V gene (reference sequence). The CDR3 totals 11 residues. With 4 bases removed from V and 2 bases from J, the gap between germline ends came to 3 bases.

The chain joins TRBV5-6 to TRBJ1-2; D not resolved. Germline V CDR1 and CDR2: SGHDT, YYEEEE. Trimming removed 3 bases at V and 8 bases at J, with 8 bases between. CDR3 length equals 11 residues. The CDR3 region has the DNA TGTGCCAGCAGCTCCGGAAGCGGCTACACCTTC. The encoded protein is CASSSGSGYTF.

This clonotype was observed a few times. V and J are TRBV6-1 and TRBJ2-7; possible D gene TRBD1, 6 bases. This CDR3 has 15 amino acids. Trimming took 6 bases from V and 2 from J, leaving 17 bases between them. Germline CDR1 MNHNS, CDR2 SASEGT. Here the CDR3 reads CASSRGITGTYEQYF. The CDR3 DNA is TGTGCCAGCAGCCGAGGCATTACAGGGACCTACGAGCAGTACTTC.

This clonotype was seen a few times. CDR3 sequence reads: CASSLVPGQGWETQYF. The CDR3 bases are TGTGCCAGCAGCTTGGTACCGGGACAGGGTTGGGAGACCCAGTACTTC. The rearrangement links TRBV11-2 to TRBJ2-5, with 9 bases matching TRBD1. Trimming cost V 3 bases and J 5 bases; bases outside gene matches: 10. The CDR3 contains 16 residues. Germline V gene sequence: CDR1 SGHAT, CDR2 FQNNGV.

There are a few counts of this clonotype. The rearrangement joins TRBV5-1 to TRBJ1-4, with a tentative D call TRBD1 (5 bases). This CDR3 is built from 17 residues. V lost 2 bases to trimming and J lost 5 bases, with 19 bases between them. Per the germline V gene, CDR1 is SGHRS and CDR2 is YFSETQ. CDR3 in amino acids: CASSFGTLQGRNEKLFF. The CDR3 DNA follows: TGCGCCAGCAGCTTTGGAACACTCCAGGGTCGGAATGAAAAACTGTTTTTT. The full variable domain, rest sourced from reference TRBV5-1 and TRBJ1-4, is KAGVTQTPRYLIKTRGQQVTLSCSPISGHRSVSWYQQTPGQGLQFLFEYFSETQRNKGNFPGRFSGRQFSNSRSEMNVSTLELGDSALYLCASSFGTLQGRNEKLFFGSGTQLSVL.

Many counts were recorded for this clonotype. The V and J genes are TRBV20-1 and TRBJ2-1, with D perhaps matching TRBD1 (5 bases). This CDR3 is 14 amino acids long. The ends were cut back, 1 base at V and 1 base at J, with 8 bases in the middle. The germline CDR1 and CDR2 sequences are DFQATT and SNEGSKA (reference sequence). CDR3 in amino acids: CSARVAGSYNEQFF. The CDR3 coding sequence is TGCAGTGCTAGAGTCGCAGGGTCCTACAATGAGCAGTTCTTC.

This clonotype appeared a few times. This rearrangement joins TRBV2 to TRBJ2-1; 14 nucleotides agree with TRBD2. From germline, CDR1 is SNHLY and CDR2 FYNNEI. The CDR3 runs 11 residues. Trimming removed 6 bases from V and 16 bases from J; junction bases left unmatched: 2. For the CDR3, the DNA is TGTGCCAGCAGGGGACTAGCGGGGGAATTCTTC. It yields the protein CASRGLAGEFF. Full variable domain (missing parts from reference TRBV2 and TRBJ2-1): EPEVTQTPSHQVTQMGQEVILRCVPISNHLYFYWYRQILGQKVEFLVSFYNNEISEKSEIFDDQFSVERPDGSNFTLKIRSTKLEDSAMYFCASRGLAGEFFGPGTRLTVL.